This T cell receptor beta chain was identified during a study of T cell responses to AZD1222 COVID-19 vaccine (dated by TCRdb to the early 2020s). Notes on the research overall: Because spike-specific TCR depth and breadth did not differ between the two schedules, AZD1222 recipients who got a second dose at roughly 4 weeks were pooled with those who got a second dose at roughly 12 weeks. TCR sequencing was performed for 230 to 250 trial participants, of whom about 210 were given two doses of AZD1222 and about 25 were given two doses of MenACWY control vaccine. Trial participants were enrolled by age into 18-55, 56-69 and 70-plus year subgroups, with about 150, 28 and 57 TCR-sequenced participants respectively. Broad study findings and their caveats: Because no samples from the day 14 peak response were available, repertoires could be characterized only after the peak T cell response. Epitopes outside the regions mutated in the B.1.351 and B.1.1.7 variants were reportedly recognized by nearly half of the unique spike-specific TCRs. The whole spike protein was spanned by vaccine-associated CD4 TCRs, and dominant responses were seen in regions 160-218 and 743-854. After two AZD1222 doses, both the breadth and the depth of spike-specific TCRs were significantly higher than at day 0 and than in MenACWY recipients. Conclusions about previously exposed vaccinees are limited, since just 5 or 6 AZD1222 recipients were seropositive for SARS-CoV-2 at baseline. Participants were mostly white British and included more females than males, and it was suggested by the authors that clonal diversity may have been underestimated. In the small 56-69-year group, the increase in depth fell short of significance, most likely because of low power.

Trimming removed 0 bases from V and 5 bases from J, leaving 14 bases between the germline ends. Including cysteine and phenylalanine, the CDR3 has 15 amino acids. The retained sequence is limited to the CDR3, 45 bases, with the frame set at the first base. Per the germline V gene, MNHEY is the CDR1 and SVGAGI is the CDR2. The time point label corresponds to: baseline before first vaccination. Samples from vaccinated people were obtained from the UK trials COV001 and COV002, which included a single-blind randomized controlled phase 2/3 trial of AZD1222 (ChAdOx1 nCoV-19) in healthy adults. For TCRbeta chain sequencing, PBMC samples were collected from trial participants at day 0 and at day 28 after the second dose. In the case of this clone: The specificity of this receptor is unknown. No base quality information exists; no much larger clone differs at one position.

The CDR3 regions of human TCRbeta chains were analyzed by immunosequencing. The authors' pipeline ran thus. Repertoire TCRs were checked for matches against a reference library of SARS-CoV-2-specific TCRs that had been generated using the MIRA antigen-specificity platform. Breadth was defined as the fraction of unique TCRs that were SARS-CoV-2-associated, and depth was defined as the fraction of total T cells that were SARS-CoV-2-associated. Each spike-specific TCR was assigned to its reactive spike region and to a CD4 or CD8 class using the MIRA data. Log10-transformed breadth and depth values were compared by one-way ANOVA with Sidak's multiple comparisons tests. The clones in this table, taken by TCRdb from immuneACCESS, are in-frame only. Not every clone is retained; where verified, under half of the shortfall comes from an unresolved V gene, and the cause of the rest is unknown. Clonal size and the V and J genes are those of that table, whereas D and trimming came from the DNA. The sample contains some 150,000 clones, around nine tenths of them found a single time. Roughly 3.7% of the sample belongs to the ten largest clones.

The sequence was obtained from an adult in good health. The chain joins TRBV6-5 to TRBJ2-7; TRBD2 is possibly the D segment (5 matching bases). Sequenced material: peripheral blood, taken on day 0 of AZD1222 vaccination. Read as DNA, the sequence is TGTGCCAGCAGTTACTCGATACGGGGTCCGGACGAGCAGTACTTC. Translation gives CASSYSIRGPDEQYF.